This entry lists 16 T cell receptor beta chains sequenced from one sample in a study of technical replicates of blood from a few donors. Assay: immunoSEQ multiplex PCR; the TCRdb copy retains only in-frame clones and omits some. The data hold 65,000 to 90,000 clones, with 95% to 98% observed a single time. Sequenced input: T cells isolated from PBMCs. These receptors all stem from a human donor in good health.

V and J are TRBV7-6 and TRBJ2-1; D is ambiguous. The V gene lost 4 bases and the J gene lost 7 bases, with 14 bases spanning the gap. Germline V lookup: CDR1 SGHVS, CDR2 FNYEAQ. The CDR3 is made up of 14 amino acids. The CDR3 reads CASSSSTGVNEQFF. CDR3 sequence (DNA): TGTGCCAGCAGCTCATCGACCGGAGTAAATGAGCAGTTCTTC.

The gene calls are TRBV7-9 and TRBJ1-1, with D possibly TRBD1 on 5 matching bases. This CDR3 has 14 residues. Germline CDR1 is SEHNR and CDR2 is FQNEAQ (reference sequence). V was pared by 3 bases and J by 4 bases, with 12 bases between. CDR3 amino acids: CASSLSSGGTEAFF. The CDR3 region has the DNA TGTGCCAGCAGCTTGTCGTCGGGGGGCACTGAAGCTTTCTTT. Looking up the rest from reference TRBV7-9 and TRBJ1-1 gives the full variable domain: DTGVSQNPRHKITKRGQNVTFRCDPISEHNRLYWYRQTLGQGPEFLTYFQNEAQLEKSRLLSDRFSAERPKGSFSTLEIQRTEQGDSAMYLCASSLSSGGTEAFFGQGTRLTVV.

The chain is built from TRBV6-5 and TRBJ1-1, with D unclear. Germline loops: CDR1 MNHEY, CDR2 SVGAGI. With 2 bases removed from V and 4 bases from J, the gap between germline ends came to 14 bases. The CDR3 runs to 15 residues. The CDR3 region has the DNA TGTGCCAGCAGTTACGGGGAGTCGGGCGGCACTGAAGCTTTCTTT. Protein sequence: CASSYGESGGTEAFF.

The chain combines TRBV9 with TRBJ1-5, with TRBD1 matching over 9 bases. Trimming took 4 bases from V and 4 from J; bases not matched to a gene: 3. The V gene's germline CDR1 is SGDLS and CDR2 YYNGEE. The CDR3 has 14 residues. The CDR3 nucleotides read TGTGCCAGCAGCTCCGGACAGGGGAATCAGCCCCAGCATTTT. It specifies CASSSGQGNQPQHF.

The chain employs TRBV5-1 and TRBJ2-2, with 13 bases identical to TRBD2. Per the germline V gene, CDR1 is SGHRS and CDR2 is YFSETQ. The CDR3 has 16 amino acids. The trim removed 7 bases at V and 4 bases at J, leaving 7 bases unmatched. The CDR3 sequence is CASGTSGRVGTGELFF. As DNA, the CDR3 is TGCGCCAGCGGAACTAGCGGGAGGGTTGGCACCGGGGAGCTGTTTTTT.

The chain is built from TRBV28 and TRBJ2-4; no definite D call. CDR1 is MDHEN, CDR2 SYDVKM, per germline. V was pared by 7 bases and J by 8 bases, with 15 bases between. The CDR3 totals 13 residues. The CDR3 DNA sequence: TGTGCCAGCAACTTATCAGGTTCTGACATTCAGTACTTC. Amino acids: CASNLSGSDIQYF.

The chain has TRBV9 and TRBJ1-3, with a tentative D call TRBD1 (5 bases). The V end was cut by 4 bases, the J end by 1 base, with 9 bases between. The V gene's germline CDR1 is SGDLS and CDR2 YYNGEE. This CDR3 is built from 14 residues. CDR3 bases: TGTGCCAGCAGCACAGGAATTTCTGGAAACACCATATATTTT. Residues: CASSTGISGNTIYF.

The chain uses TRBV6-5 and TRBJ1-1; D possibly corresponds to TRBD1 (6 bases). Looked up from germline, CDR1 is MNHEY and CDR2 is SVGAGI. Trimming shortened V by 3 bases and J by 3 bases, and 17 bases separated the two germline ends. The length of the CDR3 is 16 residues. The CDR3: CASSYTWTVLDTEAFF. The CDR3 DNA sequence: TGTGCCAGCAGTTATACTTGGACAGTACTTGACACTGAAGCTTTCTTT.

This rearrangement joins TRBV30 to TRBJ1-1; 9 bases are shared with TRBD1. This CDR3 comprises 16 residues. J gave up 1 base and V 2 bases, and 8 bases lay outside the gene matches. Per the germline V gene, CDR1 is GTSNPN and CDR2 is SVGIG (reference sequence). CDR3 sequence reads: CAWSPRTGASNTEAFF. DNA for the CDR3: TGTGCCTGGAGTCCACGGACAGGGGCCTCGAACACTGAAGCTTTCTTT.

This chain connects TRBV7-3 to TRBJ2-1; a possible D gene is TRBD1 (6 bases). Trimming shortened V by 4 bases and J by 0 bases, and 10 bases separated the two germline ends. Germline CDR1 and CDR2: SGHTA and FQGTGA. The CDR3 runs to 15 residues. CDR3 sequence (DNA): TGTGCCAGCAGCTCCACAGGGAGCTCCTACAATGAGCAGTTCTTC. Its protein is CASSSTGSSYNEQFF.

Concerning this clone itself: At one of its ends the junction is not consistent with the germline gene, which may arise from a read error. The chain carries TRBV5-1 and TRBJ2-7, with 9 bases aligning to TRBD2. CDR1 is SGHRS, CDR2 YFSETQ, per germline. The CDR3 has 16 amino acids. The CDR3 loop is CASSLKLAGVSSEQYF. Here the CDR3 DNA reads TGCGCCAGCAGCCTAAAATTAGCGGGAGTTTCCTCCGAGCAGTACTTC.

V and J are TRBV30 and TRBJ1-2; tentative D call: TRBD1 (5 bases). Per the germline V gene, CDR1 is GTSNPN and CDR2 is SVGIG (reference sequence). The V and J ends lost 0 bases and 1 base respectively, with 15 bases between them. CDR3 length: 16 amino acids. The DNA for the CDR3 is TGTGCCTGGAGTGTACAAATAGGCAGGGTTAACTATGGCTACACCTTC. Its protein product is CAWSVQIGRVNYGYTF. Combining the CDR3 with reference TRBV30 and TRBJ1-2 gives the whole variable domain SQTIHQWPATLVQPVGSPLSLECTVEGTSNPNLYWYRQAAGRGLQLLFYSVGIGQISSEVPQNLSASRPQDRQFILSSKKLLLSDSGFYLCAWSVQIGRVNYGYTFGSGTRLTVV.

The rearrangement joins TRBV27 to TRBJ2-7; 8 nucleotides line up with TRBD2. V was pared by 5 bases and J by 2 bases, with 11 bases of the junction left unmatched. The CDR3 has 16 amino acids. The germline V gene has CDR1 MNHEY and CDR2 SMNVEV (reference sequence). The CDR3 sequence is CASSPSSGEFTYEQYF. The CDR3 bases are TGTGCCAGCAGTCCCAGTAGCGGGGAATTTACCTACGAGCAGTACTTC.

The chain joins TRBV9 to TRBJ2-3, with D unclear. V was pared by 0 bases and J by 1 base, with 12 bases between. Looked up from germline, CDR1 is SGDLS and CDR2 is YYNGEE. The CDR3 totals 16 residues. As DNA, the CDR3 is TGTGCCAGCAGCGTAGCTGGCGGAGCCGGCACAGATACGCAGTATTTT. It is translated as CASSVAGGAGTDTQYF.

The V call is TRBV27, the J call TRBJ1-2; D not resolved. The CDR3 loop spans 14 amino acids. V lost 4 bases to trimming and J lost 6 bases, with 15 bases between them. Germline V lookup: CDR1 MNHEY, CDR2 SMNVEV (reference sequence). For the CDR3, the DNA is TGTGCCAGCAGTTCCCCTTCATCGGTCGATGGCTACACCTTC. Its protein product is CASSSPSSVDGYTF.

This clone was observed once. V usage is TRBV10-3 and J usage is TRBJ2-2; 9 bases map to TRBD2. The CDR3 length is 15 residues. Germline assignment: CDR1 ENHRY and CDR2 SYGVKD. The V segment lost 8 bases and the J segment 7 bases; nucleotides outside the gene matches: 11. The CDR3 DNA reads TGTGCCATCTCTCCGCGGGAGGGCCTGGGCGGGGAGCTGTTTTTT. Amino acids: CAISPREGLGGELFF.